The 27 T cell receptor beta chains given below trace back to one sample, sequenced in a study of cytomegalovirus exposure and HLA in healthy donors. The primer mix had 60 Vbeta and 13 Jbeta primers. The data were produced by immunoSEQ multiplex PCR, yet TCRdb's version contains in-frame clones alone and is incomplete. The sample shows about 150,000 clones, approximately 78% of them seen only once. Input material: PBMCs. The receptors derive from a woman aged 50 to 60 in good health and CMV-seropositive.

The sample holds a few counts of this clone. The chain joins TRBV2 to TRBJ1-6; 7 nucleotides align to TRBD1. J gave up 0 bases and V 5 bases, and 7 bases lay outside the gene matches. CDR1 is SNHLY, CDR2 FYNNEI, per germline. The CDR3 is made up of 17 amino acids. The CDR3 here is CASSWTGPSSYNSPLHF. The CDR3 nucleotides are TGTGCCAGCAGTTGGACAGGACCTAGCTCCTATAATTCACCCCTCCACTTT.

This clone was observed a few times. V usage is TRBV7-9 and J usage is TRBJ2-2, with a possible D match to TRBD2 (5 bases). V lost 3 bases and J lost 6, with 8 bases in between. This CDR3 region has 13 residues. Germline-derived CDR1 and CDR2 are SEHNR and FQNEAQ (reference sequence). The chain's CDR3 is CASSFRGAGELFF. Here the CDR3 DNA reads TGTGCCAGCAGCTTTCGGGGAGCCGGGGAGCTGTTTTTT. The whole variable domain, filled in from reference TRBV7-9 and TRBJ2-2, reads DTGVSQNPRHKITKRGQNVTFRCDPISEHNRLYWYRQTLGQGPEFLTYFQNEAQLEKSRLLSDRFSAERPKGSFSTLEIQRTEQGDSAMYLCASSFRGAGELFFGEGSRLTVL.

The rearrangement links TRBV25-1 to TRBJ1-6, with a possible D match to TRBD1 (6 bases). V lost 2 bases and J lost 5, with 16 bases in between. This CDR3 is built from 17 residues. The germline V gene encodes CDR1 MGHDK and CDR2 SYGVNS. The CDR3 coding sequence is TGTGCCAGCAGTGAAAAACAGGGAGCTTTACATAATTCACCCCTCCACTTT. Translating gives CASSEKQGALHNSPLHF.

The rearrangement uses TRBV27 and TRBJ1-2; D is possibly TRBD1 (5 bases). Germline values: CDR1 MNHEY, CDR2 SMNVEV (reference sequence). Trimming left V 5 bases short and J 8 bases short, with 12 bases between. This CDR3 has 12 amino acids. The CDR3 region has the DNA TGTGCCAGCAGTCCGGCAGGGCGAGGCTACACCTTC. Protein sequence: CASSPAGRGYTF.

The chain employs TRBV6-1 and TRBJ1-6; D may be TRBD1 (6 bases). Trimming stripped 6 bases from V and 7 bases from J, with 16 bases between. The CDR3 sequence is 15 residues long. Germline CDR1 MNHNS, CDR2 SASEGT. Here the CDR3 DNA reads TGTGCCAGCAGCCCACAAGGGGGAGGGAATTCACCCCTCCACTTT. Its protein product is CASSPQGGGNSPLHF.

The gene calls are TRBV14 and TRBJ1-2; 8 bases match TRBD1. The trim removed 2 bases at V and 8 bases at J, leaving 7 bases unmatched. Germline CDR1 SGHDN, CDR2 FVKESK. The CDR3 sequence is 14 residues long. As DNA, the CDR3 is TGTGCCAGCAGCCAATATGGACAGGGTCGCGGCTACACCTTC. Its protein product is CASSQYGQGRGYTF.

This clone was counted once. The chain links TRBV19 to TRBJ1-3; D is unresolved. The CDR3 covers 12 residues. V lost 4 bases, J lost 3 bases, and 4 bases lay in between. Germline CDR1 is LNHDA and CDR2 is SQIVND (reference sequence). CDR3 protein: CASSTLGNTIYF. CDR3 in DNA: TGTGCCAGTAGTACACTTGGAAACACCATATATTTT. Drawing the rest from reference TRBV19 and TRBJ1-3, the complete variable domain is DGGITQSPKYLFRKEGQNVTLSCEQNLNHDAMYWYRQDPGQGLRLIYYSQIVNDFQKGDIAEGYSVSREKKESFPLTVTSAQKNPTAFYLCASSTLGNTIYFGEGSWLTVV.

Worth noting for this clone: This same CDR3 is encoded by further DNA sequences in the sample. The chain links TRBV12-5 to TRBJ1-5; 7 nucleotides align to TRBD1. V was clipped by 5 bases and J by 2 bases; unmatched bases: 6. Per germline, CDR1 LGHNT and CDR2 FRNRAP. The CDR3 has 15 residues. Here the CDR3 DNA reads TGTGCTAGTGGTCGCAGTGGACAGGGCAATCAGCCCCAGCATTTT. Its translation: CASGRSGQGNQPQHF.

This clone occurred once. This CDR3 reads CASSSQGLDNEKLFF. CDR3 DNA: TGTGCCAGCAGCAGTCAGGGCCTGGATAATGAAAAACTGTTTTTT. The chain is built from TRBV5-4 and TRBJ1-4; D may be TRBD1 (5 bases). Trimming removed 4 bases from V and 4 bases from J, with 14 bases in between. Germline V CDR1 and CDR2: SGHNT, YYREEE (reference sequence). The CDR3 is made up of 15 amino acids. Variable domain in full (rest from reference TRBV5-4 and TRBJ1-4): ETGVTQSPTHLIKTRGQQVTLRCSSQSGHNTVSWYQQALGQGPQFIFQYYREEENGRGNFPPRFSGLQFPNYSSELNVNALELDDSALYLCASSSQGLDNEKLFFGSGTQLSVL.

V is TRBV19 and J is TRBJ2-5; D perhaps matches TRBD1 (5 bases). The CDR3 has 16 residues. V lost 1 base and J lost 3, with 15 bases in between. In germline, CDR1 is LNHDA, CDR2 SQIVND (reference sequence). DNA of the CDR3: TGTGCCAGTAGTATAGTCTTCCCAACGACAGAAGAGACCCAGTACTTC. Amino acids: CASSIVFPTTEETQYF.

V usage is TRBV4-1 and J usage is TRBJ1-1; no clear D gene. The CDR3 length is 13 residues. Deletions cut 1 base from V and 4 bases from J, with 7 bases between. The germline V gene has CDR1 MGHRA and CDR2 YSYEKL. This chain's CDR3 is CASSQGGLTEAFF. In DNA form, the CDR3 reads TGCGCCAGCAGCCAAGGCGGGCTCACTGAAGCTTTCTTT.

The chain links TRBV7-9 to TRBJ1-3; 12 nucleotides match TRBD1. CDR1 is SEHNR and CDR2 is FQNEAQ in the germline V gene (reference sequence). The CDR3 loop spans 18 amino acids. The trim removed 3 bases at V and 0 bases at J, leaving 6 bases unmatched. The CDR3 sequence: CASSFPGQGAISGNTIYF. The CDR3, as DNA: TGTGCCAGCAGCTTTCCGGGACAGGGGGCTATCTCTGGAAACACCATATATTTT.

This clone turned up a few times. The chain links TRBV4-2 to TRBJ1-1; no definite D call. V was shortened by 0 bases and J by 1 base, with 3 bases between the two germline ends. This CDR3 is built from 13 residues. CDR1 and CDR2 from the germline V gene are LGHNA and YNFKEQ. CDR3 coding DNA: TGTGCCAGCAGCCAAGAGCGGAACACTGAAGCTTTCTTT. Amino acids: CASSQERNTEAFF.

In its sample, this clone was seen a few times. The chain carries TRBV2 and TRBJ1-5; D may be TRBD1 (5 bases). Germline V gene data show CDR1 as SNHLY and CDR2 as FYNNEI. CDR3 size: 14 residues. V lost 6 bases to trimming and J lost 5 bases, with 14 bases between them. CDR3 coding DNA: TGTGCCAGCAGACTCGGCAGGGTCGATCAGCCCCAGCATTTT. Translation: CASRLGRVDQPQHF.

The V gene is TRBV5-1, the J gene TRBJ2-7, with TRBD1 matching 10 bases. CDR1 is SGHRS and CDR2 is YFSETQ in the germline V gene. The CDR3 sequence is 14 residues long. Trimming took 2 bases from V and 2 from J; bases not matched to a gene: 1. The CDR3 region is CASSLGTGAYEQYF. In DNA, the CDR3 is TGCGCCAGCAGCTTAGGGACAGGGGCCTACGAGCAGTACTTC.

The CDR3 spells CASTVKGIQPQHF. In DNA, the CDR3 is TGTGCCAGCACTGTCAAGGGGATTCAGCCCCAGCATTTT. The J gene is TRBJ1-5, the V gene TRBV6-5; D may be TRBD1 (5 bases). Germline V CDR1 and CDR2: MNHEY, SVGAGI. The CDR3 length is 13 residues. V lost 7 bases to trimming and J lost 6 bases, with 13 bases between them.

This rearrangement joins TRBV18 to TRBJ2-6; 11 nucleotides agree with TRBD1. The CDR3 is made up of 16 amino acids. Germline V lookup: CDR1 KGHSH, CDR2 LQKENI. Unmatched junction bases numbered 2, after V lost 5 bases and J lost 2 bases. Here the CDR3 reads CASSEGQGAGANVLTF. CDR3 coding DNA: TGTGCCAGCTCAGAGGGACAGGGGGCTGGGGCCAACGTCCTGACTTTC.

The CDR3 sequence: CATSIDRETQYF. CDR3 bases: TGTGCCACCAGTATAGACAGGGAGACCCAGTACTTC. The chain combines TRBV15 with TRBJ2-5, with a possible D match to TRBD1 (6 bases). V lost 6 bases and J 5 bases, leaving 10 bases between the germline ends. Germline-derived CDR1 and CDR2 are LNHNV and YYDKDF (reference sequence). The CDR3 length is 12 residues.

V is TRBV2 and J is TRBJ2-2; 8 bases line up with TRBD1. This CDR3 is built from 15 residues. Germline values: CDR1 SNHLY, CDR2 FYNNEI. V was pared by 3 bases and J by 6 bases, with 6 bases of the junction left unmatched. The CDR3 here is CASSDRTGSAGELFF. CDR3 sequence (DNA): TGTGCCAGCAGTGATCGGACAGGGAGTGCCGGGGAGCTGTTTTTT.

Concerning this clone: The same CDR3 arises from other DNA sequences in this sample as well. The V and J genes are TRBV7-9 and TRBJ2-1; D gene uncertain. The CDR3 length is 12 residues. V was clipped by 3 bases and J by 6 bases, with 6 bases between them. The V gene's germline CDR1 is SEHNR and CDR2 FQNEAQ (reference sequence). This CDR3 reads CASSFRSNEQFF. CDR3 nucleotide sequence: TGTGCCAGCAGCTTCCGGTCCAATGAGCAGTTCTTC. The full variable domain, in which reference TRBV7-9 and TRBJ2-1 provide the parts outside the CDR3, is DTGVSQNPRHKITKRGQNVTFRCDPISEHNRLYWYRQTLGQGPEFLTYFQNEAQLEKSRLLSDRFSAERPKGSFSTLEIQRTEQGDSAMYLCASSFRSNEQFFGPGTRLTVL.

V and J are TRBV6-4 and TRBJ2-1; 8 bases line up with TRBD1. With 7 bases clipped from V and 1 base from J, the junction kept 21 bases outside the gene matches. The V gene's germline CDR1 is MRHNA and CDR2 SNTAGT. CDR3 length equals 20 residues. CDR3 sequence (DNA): TGTGCCAGCAATCCTGGGGGACAGGTCATGTCGGGGGATTCCTACAATGAGCAGTTCTTC. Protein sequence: CASNPGGQVMSGDSYNEQFF.

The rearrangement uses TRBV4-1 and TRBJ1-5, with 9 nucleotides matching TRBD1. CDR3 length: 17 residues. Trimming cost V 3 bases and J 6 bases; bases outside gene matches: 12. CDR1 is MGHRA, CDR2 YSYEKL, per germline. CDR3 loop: CASSHLPGQGLSQPQHF. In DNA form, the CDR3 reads TGCGCCAGCAGCCACCTCCCCGGACAGGGGCTATCTCAGCCCCAGCATTTT.

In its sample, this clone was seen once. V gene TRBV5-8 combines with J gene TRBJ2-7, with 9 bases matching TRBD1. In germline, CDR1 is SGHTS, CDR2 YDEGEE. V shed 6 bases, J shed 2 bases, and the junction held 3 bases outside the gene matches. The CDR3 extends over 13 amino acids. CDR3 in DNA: TGTGCCAGCAAATGGGACAGGGCCTACGAGCAGTACTTC. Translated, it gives CASKWDRAYEQYF.

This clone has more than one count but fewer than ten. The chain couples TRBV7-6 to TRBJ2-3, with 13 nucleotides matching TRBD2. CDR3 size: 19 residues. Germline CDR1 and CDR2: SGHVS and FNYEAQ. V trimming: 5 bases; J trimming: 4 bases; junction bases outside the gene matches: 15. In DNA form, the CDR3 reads TGTGCCAGCAGCGCCTGGACTAGCGGGGGCCCACAGGGGGCAGATACGCAGTATTTT. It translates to CASSAWTSGGPQGADTQYF.

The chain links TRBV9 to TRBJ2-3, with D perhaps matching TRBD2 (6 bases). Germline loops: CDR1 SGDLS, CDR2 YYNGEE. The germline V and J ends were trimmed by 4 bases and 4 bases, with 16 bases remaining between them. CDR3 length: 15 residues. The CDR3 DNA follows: TGTGCCAGCAGCCCCAGCGCGGGATCGTCAGATACGCAGTATTTT. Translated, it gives CASSPSAGSSDTQYF.

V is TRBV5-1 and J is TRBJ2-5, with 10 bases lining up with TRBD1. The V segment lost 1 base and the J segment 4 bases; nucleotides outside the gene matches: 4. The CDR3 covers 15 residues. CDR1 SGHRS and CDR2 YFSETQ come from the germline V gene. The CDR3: CASSLSGTGAETQYF. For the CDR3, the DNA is TGCGCCAGCAGCTTGTCCGGGACAGGGGCAGAGACCCAGTACTTC. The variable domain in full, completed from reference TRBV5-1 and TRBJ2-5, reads KAGVTQTPRYLIKTRGQQVTLSCSPISGHRSVSWYQQTPGQGLQFLFEYFSETQRNKGNFPGRFSGRQFSNSRSEMNVSTLELGDSALYLCASSLSGTGAETQYFGPGTRLLVL.

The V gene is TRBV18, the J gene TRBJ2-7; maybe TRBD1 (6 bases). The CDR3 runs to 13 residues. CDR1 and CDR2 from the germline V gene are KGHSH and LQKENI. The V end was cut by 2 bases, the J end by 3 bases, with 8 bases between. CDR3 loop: CASSPGQNYEQYF. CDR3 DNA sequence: TGTGCCAGCTCACCAGGACAGAACTACGAGCAGTACTTC.